One sample yielded the 22 T cell receptor beta chains listed below, sequenced in a study of long-term antiretroviral therapy in people with HIV. At survey level, the immunoSEQ assay was run in its v3.0 version. TCRdb keeps only in-frame clones here, not all; method: immunoSEQ multiplex PCR. Among 40,000 to 45,000 clones listed, roughly 96% were seen once. This sample comprised unsorted PBMCs, obtained 3.7 years after starting antiretroviral therapy. These receptors all come from a woman between 45 and 60 years old with HIV.

The chain is built from TRBV5-8 and TRBJ1-5; D might be TRBD1 (6 bases). There are 14 residues in the CDR3. Germline V lookup: CDR1 SGHTS, CDR2 YDEGEE. The V end was cut by 3 bases, the J end by 9 bases, with 16 bases between. CDR3 sequence (DNA): TGTGCCAGCAGCTCCTACAGGGAGTCAGGGCCCCAGCATTTT. Its protein product is CASSSYRESGPQHF.

This clone showed up just once. This chain links TRBV6-4 with TRBJ1-5; 7 bases align to TRBD1. With V trimmed by 4 bases and J by 5 bases, 17 bases remained unmatched. The CDR3 spans 18 residues. The germline V gene has CDR1 MRHNA and CDR2 SNTAGT. This chain's CDR3 is CASSAGTVQGVPYQPQHF. In nucleotides, the CDR3 is TGTGCCAGCAGTGCGGGGACAGTCCAAGGGGTGCCTTATCAGCCCCAGCATTTT.

The rearrangement links TRBV29-1 to TRBJ1-1; D unresolved. The CDR3 is 16 residues long. The V gene's germline CDR1 is SQVTM and CDR2 ANQGSEA. Trimming removed 5 bases from V and 5 bases from J, with 24 bases in between. This CDR3 is CSVFSRSVRSHTEAFF. The CDR3 coding sequence is TGCAGCGTTTTTTCCCGGTCGGTCCGGTCCCATACTGAAGCTTTCTTT. The whole variable domain, remainder taken from reference TRBV29-1 and TRBJ1-1, is SAVISQKPSRDICQRGTSLTIQCQVDSQVTMMFWYRQQPGQSLTLIATANQGSEATYESGFVIDKFPISRPNLTFSTLTVSNMSPEDSSIYLCSVFSRSVRSHTEAFFGQGTRLTVV.

This clone came up once. The genes are TRBV19 and TRBJ2-7; perhaps D is TRBD1 or TRBD2 (5 bases each). Trimming pared 6 bases from V and 3 bases from J, leaving 15 bases between. The germline V gene has CDR1 LNHDA and CDR2 SQIVND (reference sequence). This CDR3 comprises 14 residues. The CDR3 here is CASRRSWGNYEQYF. Here the CDR3 DNA reads TGTGCCAGTAGACGAAGCTGGGGGAACTACGAGCAGTACTTC.

The rearrangement uses TRBV19 and TRBJ1-3; D ambiguous. Per germline, CDR1 LNHDA and CDR2 SQIVND (reference sequence). Trimming took 5 bases from V and 0 from J, leaving 26 bases between them. The CDR3 has 20 residues. The CDR3 loop is CASSASTGKILTSSGNTIYF. The CDR3 bases are TGTGCCAGTAGTGCCTCGACGGGGAAAATACTCACCTCCTCTGGAAACACCATATATTTT.

The genes are TRBV7-2 and TRBJ2-7; perhaps TRBD1 as D (6 bases). Per germline, CDR1 SGHTA and CDR2 FQGNSA. V lost 1 base to trimming and J lost 3 bases, with 19 bases between them. The length of the CDR3 is 17 residues. Here the CDR3 reads CASSLDREAGANYEQYF. The CDR3 DNA reads TGTGCCAGCAGCTTAGACAGAGAGGCAGGGGCTAACTACGAGCAGTACTTC. Supplemented by reference TRBV7-2 and TRBJ2-7, the full variable domain reads GAGVSQSPSNKVTEKGKDVELRCDPISGHTALYWYRQSLGQGLEFLIYFQGNSAPDKSGLPSDRFSAERTGGSVSTLTIQRTQQEDSAVYLCASSLDREAGANYEQYFGPGTRLTVT.

The CDR3: CSVGVSGLDTIYF. The CDR3 bases are TGCAGCGTTGGGGTTTCAGGGTTGGACACCATATATTTT. The chain couples TRBV29-1 to TRBJ1-3, with D possibly TRBD1 on 5 matching bases. CDR1 SQVTM and CDR2 ANQGSEA come from the germline V gene. Deletions cut 4 bases from V and 8 bases from J, with 15 bases between. The CDR3 has 13 amino acids. The full variable domain, in which reference TRBV29-1 and TRBJ1-3 provide the parts outside the CDR3, is SAVISQKPSRDICQRGTSLTIQCQVDSQVTMMFWYRQQPGQSLTLIATANQGSEATYESGFVIDKFPISRPNLTFSTLTVSNMSPEDSSIYLCSVGVSGLDTIYFGEGSWLTVV.

The V call is TRBV9, the J call TRBJ2-5; D is unresolved. CDR3 length: 14 residues. Germline CDR1 reads SGDLS; CDR2 reads YYNGEE. The ends were cut back, 0 bases at V and 2 bases at J, with 8 bases in the middle. CDR3 sequence (DNA): TGTGCCAGCAGCGTAGAGTCAGTTCAAGAGACCCAGTACTTC. Residues: CASSVESVQETQYF.

V usage is TRBV6-5 and J usage is TRBJ2-2; D possibly corresponds to TRBD1 (5 bases). CDR3 length: 12 amino acids. Trimming took 7 bases from V and 6 from J, leaving 9 bases between them. Germline V gene sequence: CDR1 MNHEY, CDR2 SVGAGI. The CDR3 here is CASKRGPGELFF. The CDR3 DNA follows: TGTGCCAGCAAAAGGGGCCCCGGGGAGCTGTTTTTT.

The gene calls are TRBV27 and TRBJ1-1; D gene ambiguous. Germline loops: CDR1 MNHEY, CDR2 SMNVEV (reference sequence). V shed 6 bases and J shed 0 bases, with 8 bases lying between them. The CDR3 is made up of 13 amino acids. CDR3 loop: CASRGTVNTEAFF. The CDR3 nucleotides read TGTGCCAGCAGAGGAACAGTGAACACTGAAGCTTTCTTT.

In DNA, the CDR3 is TGTGCCACGCGGCCCTCTGGGGCCAACGTCCTGACTTTC. Translation gives CATRPSGANVLTF. The chain carries TRBV15 and TRBJ2-6; D remains ambiguous. The CDR3 totals 13 residues. CDR1 is LNHNV, CDR2 YYDKDF, per germline (reference sequence). V dropped 9 bases and J dropped 0 bases, with 6 bases sitting between them. The full variable domain, in which reference TRBV15 and TRBJ2-6 provide the parts outside the CDR3, is DAMVIQNPRYQVTQFGKPVTLSCSQTLNHNVMYWYQQKSSQAPKLLFHYYDKDFNNEADTPDNFQSRRPNTSFCFLDIRSPGLGDTAMYLCATRPSGANVLTFGAGSRLTVL.

The CDR3 DNA follows: TGTGCCAGTAGTATGTTAGAGACCCAGTACTTC. Translated, it gives CASSMLETQYF. The chain employs TRBV19 and TRBJ2-5; unclear D gene. The CDR3 totals 11 residues. Germline V CDR1 and CDR2: LNHDA, SQIVND (reference sequence). Trimming took 3 bases from V and 4 from J, leaving 3 bases between them.

This clone came up once. The V and J genes are TRBV19 and TRBJ1-1, with 9 bases that match TRBD1. V gave up 3 bases and J gave up 7 bases; unmatched junction bases: 6. The CDR3 contains 14 residues. CDR1 and CDR2 (germline): LNHDA, SQIVND (reference sequence). CDR3 sequence: CASSIPGQGFEAFF. The DNA of the CDR3 is TGTGCCAGTAGTATCCCCGGACAGGGGTTTGAAGCTTTCTTT.

This chain connects TRBV10-1 to TRBJ1-1, with D possibly matching TRBD1 (5 bases). This CDR3 has 13 amino acids. Trimming removed 2 bases at V and 4 bases at J, with 8 bases between. Germline V gene sequence: CDR1 WNHNN, CDR2 SYGVQD (reference sequence). This chain's CDR3 is CASSEEGITEAFF. The CDR3 coding sequence is TGCGCCAGCAGTGAGGAGGGGATCACTGAAGCTTTCTTT.

The gene calls are TRBV7-8 and TRBJ1-6, with D unresolved. This CDR3 region has 17 residues. Germline values: CDR1 SGHVS, CDR2 FQNEAQ. Trimming removed 5 bases from V and 8 bases from J, with 22 bases in between. CDR3 nucleotide sequence: TGTGCCAGCAGCCCCCTCGACTCTCGTAGAGGTGATTCACCCCTCCACTTT. This codes for CASSPLDSRRGDSPLHF. The entire variable domain, with the rest obtained from reference TRBV7-8 and TRBJ1-6, is as follows: GAGVSQSPRYKVAKRGQDVALRCDPISGHVSLFWYQQALGQGPEFLTYFQNEAQLDKSGLPSDRFFAERPEGSVSTLKIQRTQQEDSAVYLCASSPLDSRRGDSPLHFGNGTRLTVT.

The table lists this clone with a few counts. The V gene is TRBV28, the J gene TRBJ2-7; TRBD1 matches at 8 bases. CDR1 and CDR2 (germline): MDHEN, SYDVKM. This CDR3 is built from 15 residues. Trimming cost V 4 bases and J 1 base; bases outside gene matches: 6. CDR3 DNA: TGTGCCAGCAGTTCTACAGGGGGATCATCCTACGAGCAGTACTTC. As protein: CASSSTGGSSYEQYF.

This clone occurred a few times. This chain uses TRBV4-1 with TRBJ1-6; D not resolved. Germline CDR1 and CDR2: MGHRA and YSYEKL. Trimming cost V 0 bases and J 8 bases, with 11 bases left between them. This CDR3 comprises 15 residues. CDR3 nucleotide sequence: TGCGCCAGCAGCCAAGAGGGGAGGAACTATTCACCCCTCCACTTT. Its protein product is CASSQEGRNYSPLHF.

V usage is TRBV18 and J usage is TRBJ2-2, with a tentative D call TRBD1 (7 bases). Trimming removed 3 bases at V and 1 base at J, with 12 bases between. This CDR3 comprises 16 residues. CDR1 and CDR2 (germline): KGHSH, LQKENI. The CDR3 protein is CASSPTGRGNTGELFF. The CDR3 bases are TGTGCCAGCTCACCGACAGGGCGGGGGAACACCGGGGAGCTGTTTTTT. Drawing the rest from reference TRBV18 and TRBJ2-2, the complete variable domain is NAGVMQNPRHLVRRRGQEARLRCSPMKGHSHVYWYRQLPEEGLKFMVYLQKENIIDESGMPKERFSAEFPKEGPSILRIQQVVRGDSAAYFCASSPTGRGNTGELFFGEGSRLTVL.

This chain joins TRBV2 and TRBJ2-7, with D perhaps assigned TRBD1 or TRBD2 (5 bases each). V was cut by 7 bases and J by 1 base, with 14 bases left in between. The CDR3 length is 14 residues. Germline V lookup: CDR1 SNHLY, CDR2 FYNNEI. The CDR3: CASKDGTGSYEQYF. Written as DNA, the CDR3 is TGTGCCAGCAAGGATGGGACGGGGTCCTACGAGCAGTACTTC.

V gene TRBV4-1 combines with J gene TRBJ1-3, with 7 nucleotides matching TRBD1. Losses at the gene ends were 1 base for V and 0 bases for J; bases not matched to a gene: 6. Germline V gives CDR1 MGHRA, CDR2 YSYEKL. The CDR3 covers 17 residues. Here the CDR3 DNA reads TGCGCCAGCAGCCAAGCCCCGGGACAGCTCTCTGGAAACACCATATATTTT. This encodes CASSQAPGQLSGNTIYF.

CDR3: CAISSAGGSHEQYF. The CDR3 DNA reads as TGTGCCATCAGCTCTGCCGGGGGTAGCCACGAGCAGTACTTC. This rearrangement joins TRBV10-3 to TRBJ2-7, with D perhaps TRBD2 (6 bases). V lost 6 bases and J lost 5, with 17 bases in between. Per germline, CDR1 ENHRY and CDR2 SYGVKD. This CDR3 region has 14 residues.

In DNA form, the CDR3 reads TGTGCCAGCAGCTTAGAAGGATCTGGCGAGCAGTACTTC. Its translation is CASSLEGSGEQYF. The rearrangement uses TRBV7-3 and TRBJ2-7; no clear D. The V gene's germline CDR1 is SGHTA and CDR2 FQGTGA. The V and J ends lost 2 bases and 6 bases respectively, with 11 bases between them. This CDR3 region has 13 residues.